This T cell receptor (beta chain) comes out of a study of beta chain features in type 1 diabetes. Sorted CD4+ subsets: naive, central memory, regulatory, stem cell-like memory (CD45RO/CCR7/CD25/CD127/CD95/CD27 panel). Trimming stripped 4 bases from V and 0 bases from J, with 13 bases between. This CDR3 region has 15 residues. The germline CDR1 and CDR2 sequences are SGHNT and YYREEE (reference sequence). General study results and limits: Individuals with type 1 diabetes displayed fewer insertions and more deletions at VDJ junctions. Any PCR bias toward short templates would affect both groups alike. These data did not resolve whether HLA type affects TCRB rearrangement.

A few counts support this clone. Its specificity is not known. The isolated RNA, all of it, was reverse transcribed, so expressed TCRB transcripts were what got sequenced. Only in-frame clones appear in the TCRdb table, and some are missing; sequencing was by immunoSEQ multiplex PCR. The sample records about 340,000 clones, under 8.5% being singletons. Specimen: central memory CD4+ T cells from blood. This rearrangement joins TRBV5-4 to TRBJ1-1, with D uncertain. The sequence came from a woman aged 18-29 years in good health. The CDR3 DNA sequence: TGTGCCAGCAGCCAAGAGGAGGGAATGAACACTGAAGCTTTCTTT. It translates to CASSQEEGMNTEAFF.